What follows is one T cell receptor (beta chain) and its context. The antigen remains unidentified. This sample is drawn from a study of vaccination and CD4 T cells after COVID-19. On the study more broadly: Overlapping SARS-CoV-2, HCoV-NL63, HCoV-OC43 and HCoV-229E spike peptides stimulated the cells.

Germline V lookup: CDR1 SGHNT, CDR2 YENEEA. V lost 3 bases and J 0 bases, leaving 7 bases between the germline ends. This CDR3 is 14 amino acids long. An Oncomine TCR Beta short-read assay was used to sequence the DNA from cultured CD4+ T cells. Extraction of genomic DNA was performed on cultured CD4+ T cells. TCRdb re-derived calls from the PCR reads in MiXCR, one entry per CDR3 protein. Of 9,000 to 15,000 distinct CDR3 sequences listed, around 58% are singletons. Treatment indicated: approximately 9-day PBMC culture with coronavirus spike peptide pools or control peptides (ViraFEST assay). Culture of two million PBMCs per well took place with approximately 10 IU/ml IL-2 and roughly 10 ug/ml peptide pools.

V and J are TRBV11-3 and TRBJ2-3; D is ambiguous. Sequencing was done on a sample of CD4+ T cells from blood, cultured in vitro. The receptor was derived from a human donor who had recovered from COVID-19. Here the CDR3 reads CASSLGPSTDTQYF. The CDR3 coding sequence is TGTGCCAGCAGCTTGGGCCCTAGCACAGATACGCAGTATTTT.